This TCR beta chain was documented in a study of T cell responses to AZD1222 COVID-19 vaccine. As to this clone: Its antigen is not identified.

Germline CDR1 and CDR2: KGHDR and SFDVKD. This CDR3 has 15 amino acids. V lost 5 bases, J lost 4 bases, and 13 bases lay in between. This table comes from immunoSEQ multiplex PCR, and its TCRdb copy is limited to in-frame clones, with some not included. The repertoire holds about 120,000 clones, with 90% to 95% as singletons. Whole-study results and caveats: Females made up more of the donors, who were largely white British, and clonal diversity may have come out too low. Spike-specific TCR repertoires showed rising breadth and depth after two AZD1222 doses. Seropositive at baseline were only a handful of AZD1222 recipients.

This clonotype originated in an adult in good health. J is TRBJ2-2 and V is TRBV24-1; D might be TRBD1 (6 bases). The starting material was peripheral blood, obtained on day 0 of AZD1222 vaccination. This chain's CDR3 is CATSVNRVSTGELFF. DNA for the CDR3: TGTGCCACCAGTGTGAACAGGGTCAGCACCGGGGAGCTGTTTTTT.